This entry lists 26 T cell receptor beta chains sequenced from one sample in a study of blood T cell repertoires in COVID-19. Measured with immunoSEQ multiplex PCR; TCRdb has only the in-frame clones, and not every one. The sample carries 130,000 or so clones, about 82% recorded once. The specimen was peripheral blood. These receptors all stem from a woman aged 55-75 years with acute or convalescent COVID-19.

This chain uses TRBV2 with TRBJ2-2, with a possible D match to TRBD2 (6 bases). V was pared by 6 bases and J by 1 base, with 9 bases between. The germline CDR1 and CDR2 sequences are SNHLY and FYNNEI. The CDR3 is 14 amino acids. CDR3 in amino acids: CASRQGLNTGELFF. CDR3 nucleotides: TGTGCCAGCAGGCAGGGACTGAACACCGGGGAGCTGTTTTTT. The full variable domain, rest sourced from reference TRBV2 and TRBJ2-2, is EPEVTQTPSHQVTQMGQEVILRCVPISNHLYFYWYRQILGQKVEFLVSFYNNEISEKSEIFDDQFSVERPDGSNFTLKIRSTKLEDSAMYFCASRQGLNTGELFFGEGSRLTVL.

This sequence joins TRBV7-3 and TRBJ2-2; 9 positions agree with TRBD2. Germline CDR1 SGHTA, CDR2 FQGTGA. The CDR3 has 16 amino acids. Losses at the gene ends were 0 bases for V and 1 base for J; bases not matched to a gene: 0. As DNA, the CDR3 is TGTGCCAGCAGCTTAACAGCGGGGGGGAACACCGGGGAGCTGTTTTTT. This codes for CASSLTAGGNTGELFF.

This clone turned up a few times. The V gene is TRBV28, the J gene TRBJ2-5; D unresolved. CDR1 and CDR2 (germline): MDHEN, SYDVKM. The CDR3 loop spans 14 amino acids. V lost 3 bases, J lost 0 bases, and 8 bases lay in between. The CDR3 DNA reads as TGTGCCAGCAGTTTGTCCGACTACCAAGAGACCCAGTACTTC. It is translated as CASSLSDYQETQYF.

The V call is TRBV6-5, the J call TRBJ1-4; a possible D gene is TRBD1 (6 bases). Trimming left V 5 bases short and J 7 bases short, with 14 bases between. Germline CDR1 reads MNHEY; CDR2 reads SVGAGI. The CDR3 loop spans 14 amino acids. The CDR3 DNA is TGTGCCAGCAGTCTCAGGGGTTCAAGTGAAAAACTGTTTTTT. The encoded protein is CASSLRGSSEKLFF.

The chain employs TRBV5-1 and TRBJ2-4; 9 bases are a match to TRBD2. Unmatched junction bases numbered 2, after V lost 4 bases and J lost 6 bases. Looked up from germline, CDR1 is SGHRS and CDR2 is YFSETQ. The length of the CDR3 is 13 residues. CDR3: CASSPGLANIQYF. CDR3 in DNA: TGCGCCAGCAGCCCGGGACTAGCAAACATTCAGTACTTC. Using reference TRBV5-1 and TRBJ2-4 for the parts outside the CDR3, the full variable domain is KAGVTQTPRYLIKTRGQQVTLSCSPISGHRSVSWYQQTPGQGLQFLFEYFSETQRNKGNFPGRFSGRQFSNSRSEMNVSTLELGDSALYLCASSPGLANIQYFGAGTRLSVL.

This clone was observed a handful of times. This chain links TRBV4-1 with TRBJ2-5; 13 bases fit TRBD2. Per germline, CDR1 MGHRA and CDR2 YSYEKL. The junction had 14 bases not matched to a gene; V was cut back by 4 bases and J by 3 bases. The CDR3 spans 19 residues. CDR3 bases: TGCGCCAGCAGCCGCTCTAGGACTAGCGGGGGTTCAAATAAAGAGACCCAGTACTTC. This encodes CASSRSRTSGGSNKETQYF.

V is TRBV28 and J is TRBJ1-2, with D perhaps matching TRBD1 (6 bases). This CDR3 contains 11 residues. The germline V gene encodes CDR1 MDHEN and CDR2 SYDVKM. Trimming stripped 7 bases from V and 8 bases from J, with 11 bases between. CDR3 nucleotides: TGTGCCAGCACGACAGGTTGGGGCTACACCTTC. Amino acid sequence: CASTTGWGYTF.

The chain recombines TRBV7-2 with TRBJ1-1, with 7 bases identical to TRBD1. The CDR3 is 18 residues long. CDR1 is SGHTA and CDR2 is FQGNSA in the germline V gene. Trimming took 4 bases from V and 0 from J; bases not matched to a gene: 14. CDR3 nucleotides: TGTGCCAGCAGCTCAAGACAGGGCGAATCCCCTTTGAACACTGAAGCTTTCTTT. It codes for CASSSRQGESPLNTEAFF.

The chain joins TRBV5-6 to TRBJ1-2; 7 positions agree with TRBD1. CDR1 is SGHDT, CDR2 YYEEEE, per germline. The CDR3 length is 12 residues. J lost 9 bases, V lost 4 bases, and 6 bases had no gene match. This CDR3 reads CASSGGQIRYTF. As DNA, the CDR3 is TGTGCCAGCAGCGGGGGACAGATTCGCTACACCTTC. The full variable domain, rest sourced from reference TRBV5-6 and TRBJ1-2, is DAGVTQSPTHLIKTRGQQVTLRCSPKSGHDTVSWYQQALGQGPQFIFQYYEEEERQRGNFPDRFSGHQFPNYSSELNVNALLLGDSALYLCASSGGQIRYTFGSGTRLTVV.

The J gene is TRBJ2-5, the V gene TRBV5-1; TRBD2 is a possible D gene (6 bases). The CDR3 consists of 14 residues. V lost 1 base, J lost 3 bases, and 10 bases lay in between. Germline assignment: CDR1 SGHRS and CDR2 YFSETQ. CDR3 sequence reads: CASSLSGREETQYF. DNA for the CDR3: TGCGCCAGCAGCTTGAGCGGGCGGGAAGAGACCCAGTACTTC.

In its sample, this clone was seen once. The CDR3 DNA reads TGTGCCAGCAGCCTGACTAGCGGAGAGACCCAGTACTTC. This gives the protein CASSLTSGETQYF. V usage is TRBV4-2 and J usage is TRBJ2-5, with 9 nucleotides matching TRBD2. J lost 4 bases, V lost 4 bases, and 1 base had no gene match. This CDR3 is built from 13 residues. The germline V gene has CDR1 LGHNA and CDR2 YNFKEQ.

The CDR3 loop reads CAWSVRTGMNTEAFF. In DNA, the CDR3 is TGTGCCTGGAGCGTACGAACAGGCATGAACACTGAAGCTTTCTTT. The chain couples TRBV30 to TRBJ1-1; TRBD1 might be the D (5 bases). V lost 3 bases, J lost 0 bases, and 14 bases lay in between. The CDR3 is 15 residues long. The germline CDR1 and CDR2 sequences are GTSNPN and SVGIG (reference sequence).

The genes are TRBV6-1 and TRBJ2-1; 9 bases agree with TRBD2. V trimming: 4 bases; J trimming: 3 bases; junction bases outside the gene matches: 7. The CDR3 runs 16 residues. The germline V gene encodes CDR1 MNHNS and CDR2 SASEGT. The chain's CDR3 is CASSGERGVLYNEQFF. CDR3 nucleotides: TGTGCCAGCAGTGGAGAGCGGGGGGTCCTCTACAATGAGCAGTTCTTC.

The rearrangement uses TRBV5-1 and TRBJ2-7; the D gene is possibly TRBD2 (6 bases). Looked up from germline, CDR1 is SGHRS and CDR2 is YFSETQ. With 0 bases removed from V and 6 bases from J, the gap between germline ends came to 13 bases. The CDR3 runs 14 residues. In DNA form, the CDR3 reads TGCGCCAGCAGCTTGGGCGGAGGGACGGGCGAGCAGTACTTC. This sequence encodes CASSLGGGTGEQYF. Looking up the rest from reference TRBV5-1 and TRBJ2-7 gives the full variable domain: KAGVTQTPRYLIKTRGQQVTLSCSPISGHRSVSWYQQTPGQGLQFLFEYFSETQRNKGNFPGRFSGRQFSNSRSEMNVSTLELGDSALYLCASSLGGGTGEQYFGPGTRLTVT.

This chain connects TRBV10-2 to TRBJ2-1; D not resolved. Per the germline V gene, CDR1 is WSHSY and CDR2 is SAAADI. Trimming left V 2 bases short and J 3 bases short, with 8 bases between. The CDR3 is 14 residues long. The CDR3 sequence: CASSEVRVYNEQFF. CDR3 nucleotide sequence: TGCGCCAGCAGTGAGGTCCGGGTCTACAATGAGCAGTTCTTC.

The chain carries TRBV4-1 and TRBJ1-2; 8 nucleotides match TRBD1. V shed 5 bases and J 2 bases; nucleotides not matched to a gene: 7. This CDR3 is built from 15 residues. Germline assignment: CDR1 MGHRA and CDR2 YSYEKL. In DNA form, the CDR3 reads TGCGCCAGCAGCGTACAGGGGGAGAGAAACTATGGCTACACCTTC. Amino acid sequence: CASSVQGERNYGYTF.

The chain combines TRBV30 with TRBJ1-2; TRBD1 aligns across 11 bases. The V gene's germline CDR1 is GTSNPN and CDR2 SVGIG (reference sequence). The CDR3 runs 14 residues. J was trimmed by 4 bases and V by 4 bases; bases with no gene match: 5. CDR3 sequence reads: CAWKGQGGTYGYTF. CDR3 coding DNA: TGTGCCTGGAAGGGACAGGGGGGGACCTATGGCTACACCTTC.

The V call is TRBV28, the J call TRBJ2-5; tentative D call: TRBD2 (7 bases). The CDR3 spans 17 residues. Germline lookup yields CDR1 MDHEN and CDR2 SYDVKM. V dropped 3 bases and J dropped 0 bases, with 17 bases sitting between them. CDR3 amino acids: CASSFPGGRGDQETQYF. CDR3 coding DNA: TGTGCCAGCAGTTTTCCCGGGGGGCGAGGGGACCAAGAGACCCAGTACTTC.

The chain links TRBV19 to TRBJ1-1; D is unclear. Trimming pared 1 base from V and 7 bases from J, leaving 7 bases between. Germline loops: CDR1 LNHDA, CDR2 SQIVND (reference sequence). The CDR3 runs to 12 residues. CDR3 residues: CASSIGAGEAFF. DNA of the CDR3: TGTGCCAGTAGTATAGGTGCCGGTGAAGCTTTCTTT.

This CDR3 is CASITYRVATEAFF. The CDR3 nucleotides read TGTGCCAGCATCACCTACAGGGTGGCCACTGAAGCTTTCTTT. The J gene is TRBJ1-1, the V gene TRBV28, with D possibly being TRBD1 (6 bases). The CDR3 contains 14 residues. Trimming took 7 bases from V and 4 from J, leaving 16 bases between them. The germline CDR1 and CDR2 sequences are MDHEN and SYDVKM. Using reference TRBV28 and TRBJ1-1 for the parts outside the CDR3, the full variable domain is DVKVTQSSRYLVKRTGEKVFLECVQDMDHENMFWYRQDPGLGLRLIYFSYDVKMKEKGDIPEGYSVSREKKERFSLILESASTNQTSMYLCASITYRVATEAFFGQGTRLTVV.

For the CDR3, the DNA is TGTGCCAGCAGTTTAGACCTACAGGGTTGGGGCTACACCTTC. The encoded protein is CASSLDLQGWGYTF. The chain employs TRBV28 and TRBJ1-2, with D possibly matching TRBD1 (6 bases). V lost 2 bases and J lost 8, with 15 bases in between. The CDR3 has 14 amino acids. Germline V gives CDR1 MDHEN, CDR2 SYDVKM.

The chain recombines TRBV6-1 with TRBJ2-7; perhaps TRBD2 as D (7 bases). This CDR3 is built from 14 residues. Germline V gene lookup returns CDR1 MNHNS and CDR2 SASEGT. The V and J ends lost 3 bases and 2 bases respectively, with 11 bases between them. This CDR3 reads CASSDAGAPYEQYF. DNA of the CDR3: TGTGCCAGCAGTGACGCGGGGGCCCCCTACGAGCAGTACTTC.

V usage is TRBV24-1 and J usage is TRBJ2-3; 11 bases map to TRBD2. The CDR3 spans 17 residues. The V gene end was trimmed by 4 bases and the J gene end by 4 bases; junction bases not matched to a gene: 9. CDR1 is KGHDR, CDR2 SFDVKD, per germline. CDR3 protein: CATSELGTSGLSDTQYF. The CDR3 DNA sequence: TGTGCCACCAGTGAGCTGGGGACTAGCGGACTTTCAGATACGCAGTATTTT.

The V gene is TRBV9, the J gene TRBJ1-2, with 8 bases identical to TRBD1. The CDR3 length is 16 residues. Trimming took 0 bases from V and 2 from J; bases not matched to a gene: 6. The germline CDR1 and CDR2 sequences are SGDLS and YYNGEE. CDR3 sequence (DNA): TGTGCCAGCAGCGTAGAATCAGGACAGGGCAACTATGGCTACACCTTC. Protein sequence: CASSVESGQGNYGYTF.

There are a few counts of this clone. The chain joins TRBV19 to TRBJ1-5, with D maybe TRBD1 (5 bases). The germline V gene encodes CDR1 LNHDA and CDR2 SQIVND (reference sequence). V lost 6 bases, J lost 3 bases, and 12 bases lay in between. The CDR3 is made up of 14 amino acids. The CDR3 here is CASSQGRFNQPQHF. CDR3 nucleotides: TGTGCCAGTAGCCAGGGAAGGTTCAATCAGCCCCAGCATTTT.

The genes are TRBV11-3 and TRBJ1-6, with 7 positions matching TRBD1. Germline CDR1 is SGHNT and CDR2 is YENEEA. The length of the CDR3 is 14 residues. V lost 4 bases, J lost 6 bases, and 3 bases stayed unmatched. In DNA form, the CDR3 reads TGTGCCAGCAGCTGGGACAGTCCTAATTCACCCCTCCACTTT. It encodes CASSWDSPNSPLHF.